This entry concerns a single T cell receptor beta chain. Its specific antigen is unknown. Per-base qualities were not stored, and no clone one base away is much larger. Libraries were prepared through the immunoSEQ multiplex PCR assay. TCRdb stores this immuneACCESS table with in-frame sequences only. Part of the clones is absent; in the studies checked, under half of the shortfall reflects unresolved V genes, and no reason is known for the rest. The sample includes under 50,000 clones, with about 94% observed a single time. The ten largest clonotypes hold approximately 4.3% of the sample. The data stem from a study of T cell changes during pregnancy in multiple sclerosis (dated by TCRdb to about 2019). About the investigation overall: Changes in the T cell repertoire over the course of pregnancy were examined in this study in women with multiple sclerosis.

This clonotype originated in a female donor with multiple sclerosis, enrolled in a pregnancy study. The source material was CD8+ T cells from peripheral blood mononuclear cells, sampled in the first trimester of pregnancy.

The CDR3: CASSRPGQGNSPLHF. The nucleotide sequence reads TGTGCCAGCAGTCGCCCGGGACAGGGTAATTCACCCCTCCACTTT. The sequence joins TRBV27 to TRBJ1-6, with 9 junctional bases fitting TRBD1. From V the trimming removes 5 bases and from J it removes 6 bases, while the gene matches leave 5 bases of the junction unaccounted for. From a lookup of the germline V gene (reference sequence), CDR1 and CDR2 are MNHEY and SMNVEV. The CDR3 runs 15 residues from the cysteine to the phenylalanine. The read is trimmed to its CDR3 DNA, 45 bases read in frame from base 1.